Below, 13 T cell receptor beta chains from the same sample are listed, as sequenced in a study of CD8+ T cells in alopecia areata. CD4+ cells of about 5 patients were subjected to sorting into CD25+CD127- cells. cDNA reverse transcribed from extracted RNA served as the sequencing template. The repertoire was sequenced with immunoSEQ multiplex PCR; TCRdb's copy has only in-frame clones and lacks some. Among 30,000 to 45,000 clones, around half were seen once, and the ten largest hold about 1.8%. The specimen was CD4+ Tregs sorted from blood. The receptors stem from a human donor with alopecia areata.

This chain joins TRBV29-1 and TRBJ2-5, with 8 bases fitting TRBD2. The end of the DNA aligns better with TRBJ2-7, so the J call may be wrong. The CDR3 covers 12 residues. Germline V gene data show CDR1 as SQVTM and CDR2 as ANQGSEA. CDR3 sequence: CSVAGGGYEQYF. The CDR3, as DNA: TGCAGCGTTGCGGGGGGGGGCTACGAGCAGTACTTC.

V usage is TRBV9 and J usage is TRBJ2-3; D uncertain. This CDR3 has 14 amino acids. Trimming removed 0 bases at V and 0 bases at J, with 5 bases between. Germline-derived CDR1 and CDR2 are SGDLS and YYNGEE. CDR3 DNA: TGTGCCAGCAGCGTAGTCAGCAGCACAGATACGCAGTATTTT. This gives the protein CASSVVSSTDTQYF.

This rearrangement joins TRBV5-1 to TRBJ1-3; 7 bases match TRBD1. Germline V gene lookup returns CDR1 SGHRS and CDR2 YFSETQ. J was trimmed by 4 bases and V by 1 base; bases with no gene match: 2. This CDR3 has 14 residues. CDR3 residues: CASSLTGAGNTIYF. The DNA of the CDR3 is TGCGCCAGCAGCTTGACAGGGGCCGGAAACACCATATATTTT. The full variable domain, rest sourced from reference TRBV5-1 and TRBJ1-3, is KAGVTQTPRYLIKTRGQQVTLSCSPISGHRSVSWYQQTPGQGLQFLFEYFSETQRNKGNFPGRFSGRQFSNSRSEMNVSTLELGDSALYLCASSLTGAGNTIYFGEGSWLTVV.

There are a few counts of this clone. The gene calls are TRBV2 and TRBJ1-1; weak D call: TRBD1 (5 bases). Germline CDR1 SNHLY, CDR2 FYNNEI. Trimming stripped 0 bases from V and 3 bases from J, with 8 bases between. This CDR3 is 14 amino acids long. Here the CDR3 reads CASSEAGADTEAFF. DNA of the CDR3: TGTGCCAGCAGTGAAGCAGGGGCGGACACTGAAGCTTTCTTT.

The V and J genes are TRBV5-1 and TRBJ2-5; 10 bases match TRBD2. The junction had 13 bases not matched to a gene; V was cut back by 4 bases and J by 1 base. The CDR3 sequence is 18 residues long. Germline-derived CDR1 and CDR2 are SGHRS and YFSETQ. The CDR3 bases are TGCGCCAGCAGCCTTCGAGTAGCGGGAGGCCGTCCCCAAGAGACCCAGTACTTC. This translates into CASSLRVAGGRPQETQYF.

This chain connects TRBV6-5 to TRBJ1-6; 11 positions match TRBD1. The V gene end was trimmed by 6 bases and the J gene end by 6 bases; junction bases not matched to a gene: 4. In germline, CDR1 is MNHEY, CDR2 SVGAGI. The CDR3 is 15 amino acids. CDR3 loop: CASRPDRGLNSPLHF. CDR3 bases: TGTGCCAGCAGGCCGGACAGGGGGCTTAATTCACCCCTCCACTTT.

V and J are TRBV11-2 and TRBJ2-5, with TRBD2 matching 7 bases. CDR3 length: 13 amino acids. V lost 5 bases and J lost 7; bases outside the gene matches: 7. Germline values: CDR1 SGHAT, CDR2 FQNNGV. CDR3 sequence (DNA): TGTGCCAGCAGCCCGCAGCGGGGAGGGACCCAGTACTTC. It translates to CASSPQRGGTQYF. The full variable domain, with the rest looked up from reference TRBV11-2 and TRBJ2-5, is EAGVAQSPRYKIIEKRQSVAFWCNPISGHATLYWYQQILGQGPKLLIQFQNNGVVDDSQLPKDRFSAERLKGVDSTLKIQPAKLEDSAVYLCASSPQRGGTQYFGPGTRLLVL.

The sample holds a few counts of this clone. The chain carries TRBV7-9 and TRBJ2-2; perhaps TRBD1 as D (5 bases). The CDR3 totals 14 residues. Trimming took 7 bases from V and 4 from J, leaving 13 bases between them. CDR1 and CDR2 (germline): SEHNR, FQNEAQ (reference sequence). The DNA of the CDR3 is TGTGCCAGCACACAAGGCACAGGCACCGGGGAGCTGTTTTTT. Translation gives CASTQGTGTGELFF.

In its sample, this clone was seen once. V gene TRBV6-6 combines with J gene TRBJ2-3, with TRBD2 as a possible D gene (5 bases). Trimming took off 7 bases at V and 1 base at J, with 15 bases between the two ends. The CDR3 is made up of 15 amino acids. The germline CDR1 and CDR2 sequences are MNHNY and SVGAGI (reference sequence). The CDR3 DNA reads as TGTGCCAGCACCATAGGACTTTTGGGCACAGATACGCAGTATTTT. This translates into CASTIGLLGTDTQYF.

By sample share, this clone is medium-sized. This sequence joins TRBV18 and TRBJ2-7; D is unresolved. This CDR3 is 15 amino acids long. V dropped 2 bases and J dropped 1 base, with 12 bases sitting between them. The germline V gene has CDR1 KGHSH and CDR2 LQKENI. The CDR3 DNA sequence: TGTGCCAGCTCACCAACCCCAAAACCTTCCTACGAGCAGTACTTC. Residues: CASSPTPKPSYEQYF.

V gene TRBV5-4 combines with J gene TRBJ2-2, with 10 bases fitting TRBD2. The CDR3 consists of 16 residues. Trimming removed 4 bases from V and 1 base from J; junction bases left unmatched: 4. CDR1 and CDR2 (germline): SGHNT, YYREEE (reference sequence). The CDR3 sequence is CASSTRLAGNTGELFF. CDR3 in DNA: TGTGCCAGCAGCACCCGACTAGCGGGGAACACCGGGGAGCTGTTTTTT.

This clone was picked up a small number of times. The CDR3 here is CSAQGVGELFF. CDR3 nucleotides: TGCAGTGCCCAGGGGGTAGGGGAGCTGTTTTTT. This chain connects TRBV20-1 to TRBJ2-2; 7 nucleotides agree with TRBD1. The CDR3 consists of 11 residues. The V gene's germline CDR1 is DFQATT and CDR2 SNEGSKA (reference sequence). V trimming: 6 bases; J trimming: 8 bases; junction bases outside the gene matches: 3.

This clone is medium-sized. In DNA, the CDR3 is TGCGCCAGCAGCCAAGTACACCAGAACGAGCAGTACTTC. This codes for CASSQVHQNEQYF. The chain combines TRBV4-3 with TRBJ2-7; D is ambiguous. Trimming took off 1 base at V and 5 bases at J, with 9 bases between the two ends. The CDR3 loop spans 13 amino acids. The germline gives CDR1 LGHNA, CDR2 YSLEER.